Sequencing of this TCR beta chain was carried out in a study of blood T cell repertoires in COVID-19. The overall study: The samples span acute and convalescent COVID-19 from the United States, Italy and Spain. PBMCs, B-cell-depleted T cells, or T cells provided the cDNA or gDNA that made up the material.

Germline CDR1 is SGHRS and CDR2 is YFSETQ. The CDR3 has 14 residues. Trimming at V came to 9 bases and at J to 8 bases, leaving 7 bases not matched to a gene. This clone was counted a few times. In the authors' methods: Cell counts per sample came from amplifying reference gene primers. The data were produced by immunoSEQ multiplex PCR, yet TCRdb's version contains in-frame clones alone and is incomplete. From that table come the V and J calls and clone size; the DNA was used to work out D and trimming. The profile shows approximately 130,000 clones, roughly nine tenths of them singletons. The sequencing sample was made of peripheral blood. This TCR came from a man in his sixties or seventies with active or convalescent COVID-19. The genes are TRBV5-1 and TRBJ2-1, with 14 positions matching TRBD2. CDR3 protein: CATSGTSGSYEQFF. The CDR3 coding sequence is TGCGCCACCTCGGGGACTAGCGGGAGCTATGAGCAGTTCTTC.